The clone carrying this T cell receptor (beta chain) was recorded once. The data derive from a study of cytomegalovirus exposure and HLA in healthy donors. The PCR ran on 60 Vbeta and 13 Jbeta primers. TCRdb's table, derived via immunoSEQ multiplex PCR, lists solely in-frame clones and lacks some. Of about 130,000 clones listed, around 82% are singletons. J lost 4 bases, V lost 3 bases, and 6 bases had no gene match. Germline V gene data show CDR1 as SGHRS and CDR2 as YFSETQ. The CDR3 has 15 amino acids. This clonotype originated in a man under 40 in good health and CMV-seropositive. The genes are TRBV5-1 and TRBJ1-5, with 8 bases lining up with TRBD1. Sequenced material: PBMCs. The CDR3 protein is CASSYGQGINQPQHF. The CDR3 nucleotides read TGCGCCAGCAGCTACGGACAGGGAATAAATCAGCCCCAGCATTTT. The variable domain in full, with the rest retrieved from reference TRBV5-1 and TRBJ1-5, is KAGVTQTPRYLIKTRGQQVTLSCSPISGHRSVSWYQQTPGQGLQFLFEYFSETQRNKGNFPGRFSGRQFSNSRSEMNVSTLELGDSALYLCASSYGQGINQPQHFGDGTRLSIL.